The 18 T cell receptor beta chains listed next were all sequenced from one sample in a study of cytomegalovirus exposure and HLA in healthy donors. Sequenced by immunoSEQ multiplex PCR; TCRdb stores in-frame clones only, minus some. This sample has 120,000 to 150,000 clones, with 90% to 95% found just once. The sequencing sample was made of PBMCs. The receptors were gathered from a man aged 18 to 30 in good health and CMV-seronegative.

This clone came up once. The chain uses TRBV25-1 and TRBJ2-2; 8 positions match TRBD2. The germline gives CDR1 MGHDK, CDR2 SYGVNS. Losses at the gene ends were 3 bases for V and 3 bases for J; bases not matched to a gene: 6. This CDR3 region has 16 residues. In nucleotides, the CDR3 is TGTGCCAGCAGTGACCCTAGCGGGTTTTACACCGGGGAGCTGTTTTTT. As protein: CASSDPSGFYTGELFF.

J is TRBJ1-2 and V is TRBV6-5, with D possibly TRBD1 on 5 matching bases. The germline V gene has CDR1 MNHEY and CDR2 SVGAGI. The CDR3 is made up of 14 amino acids. The V end lost 5 bases, the J end lost 3 bases, and 13 bases lay between the germline ends. The CDR3 is CASSPERGYYGYTF. DNA for the CDR3: TGTGCCAGCAGTCCAGAACGGGGGTACTATGGCTACACCTTC.

The chain links TRBV30 to TRBJ1-2; D is ambiguous. The CDR3 extends over 9 amino acids. Trimming removed 2 bases from V and 13 bases from J, with 8 bases in between. Germline CDR1 reads GTSNPN; CDR2 reads SVGIG (reference sequence). The CDR3 loop is CAWSPPVTF. The CDR3 bases are TGTGCCTGGAGTCCCCCGGTCACCTTC.

The chain couples TRBV7-9 to TRBJ1-1, with D unclear. The CDR3 length is 12 residues. Deletions cut 7 bases from V and 1 base from J, with 7 bases between. Germline V gives CDR1 SEHNR, CDR2 FQNEAQ (reference sequence). CDR3 amino acids: CASTAGNTEAFF. DNA of the CDR3: TGTGCCAGCACCGCAGGGAACACTGAAGCTTTCTTT.

This sequence joins TRBV30 and TRBJ1-5, with D perhaps TRBD1 (6 bases). Trimming removed 5 bases from V and 7 bases from J, with 15 bases in between. CDR3 size: 13 residues. Germline-derived CDR1 and CDR2 are GTSNPN and SVGIG (reference sequence). The chain's CDR3 is CAWGGSGGQPQHF. CDR3 sequence (DNA): TGTGCCTGGGGAGGCAGTGGGGGCCAGCCCCAGCATTTT.

This chain uses TRBV19 with TRBJ1-3; D unresolved. CDR1 and CDR2 from the germline V gene are LNHDA and SQIVND (reference sequence). V dropped 4 bases and J dropped 8 bases, with 24 bases sitting between them. This CDR3 has 17 residues. CDR3 DNA: TGTGCCAGTAGTAGCCCGCCGGGGATAAAAAGCCCGGACACCATATATTTT. It specifies CASSSPPGIKSPDTIYF.

The V and J genes are TRBV7-9 and TRBJ2-2, with TRBD1 matching over 8 bases. The CDR3 consists of 16 residues. Germline V lookup: CDR1 SEHNR, CDR2 FQNEAQ (reference sequence). V lost 4 bases to trimming and J lost 5 bases; unmatched junction nucleotides: 9. The CDR3 region is CASSYSGGRGTGELFF. The DNA for the CDR3 is TGTGCCAGCAGCTATTCAGGGGGCAGGGGAACCGGGGAGCTGTTTTTT.

The gene calls are TRBV5-4 and TRBJ1-2, with a possible D match to TRBD1 (6 bases). Trimming removed 1 base from V and 8 bases from J, with 18 bases in between. The germline CDR1 and CDR2 sequences are SGHNT and YYREEE (reference sequence). CDR3 length equals 15 residues. The CDR3 DNA follows: TGTGCCAGCAGCTTGATCAGGGGTACGGCGCGGGGCTACACCTTC. This codes for CASSLIRGTARGYTF. Supplemented by reference TRBV5-4 and TRBJ1-2, the full variable domain reads ETGVTQSPTHLIKTRGQQVTLRCSSQSGHNTVSWYQQALGQGPQFIFQYYREEENGRGNFPPRFSGLQFPNYSSELNVNALELDDSALYLCASSLIRGTARGYTFGSGTRLTVV.

J is TRBJ1-6 and V is TRBV6-1, with D possibly being TRBD1 (6 bases). Germline V gene sequence: CDR1 MNHNS, CDR2 SASEGT. The CDR3 totals 19 residues. V lost 1 base to trimming and J lost 4 bases, with 20 bases between them. CDR3 bases: TGTGCCAGCAGTGAAGAAACAGGGTTGAGGGTTTTTTATAATTCACCCCTCCACTTT. Protein sequence: CASSEETGLRVFYNSPLHF.

The V gene is TRBV18, the J gene TRBJ1-5; no definite D call. V was clipped by 6 bases and J by 4 bases, with 13 bases between them. CDR1 and CDR2 from the germline V gene are KGHSH and LQKENI. The CDR3 is 14 amino acids. The CDR3 DNA sequence: TGTGCCAGCTCCCTAGCGCCGGGAAATCAGCCCCAGCATTTT. This codes for CASSLAPGNQPQHF. Full variable domain (rest looked up from reference TRBV18 and TRBJ1-5): NAGVMQNPRHLVRRRGQEARLRCSPMKGHSHVYWYRQLPEEGLKFMVYLQKENIIDESGMPKERFSAEFPKEGPSILRIQQVVRGDSAAYFCASSLAPGNQPQHFGDGTRLSIL.

The chain employs TRBV7-2 and TRBJ2-1; the D gene is possibly TRBD1 (6 bases). Trimming took 1 base from V and 4 from J, leaving 11 bases between them. CDR3 size: 15 residues. CDR1 and CDR2 from the germline V gene are SGHTA and FQGNSA. The CDR3 here is CASSLDGDIYNEQFF. The CDR3, as DNA: TGTGCCAGCAGCTTAGATGGGGACATTTACAATGAGCAGTTCTTC.

This chain links TRBV28 with TRBJ1-3; tentative D call: TRBD1 (6 bases). CDR1 and CDR2 (germline): MDHEN, SYDVKM. Trimming removed 6 bases from V and 4 bases from J, with 13 bases in between. The CDR3 contains 14 residues. CDR3 nucleotides: TGTGCCAGCAGCAATCAGGGGAGAGGAAACACCATATATTTT. As protein: CASSNQGRGNTIYF.

This rearrangement joins TRBV30 to TRBJ1-2; unclear D gene. V dropped 0 bases and J dropped 6 bases, with 20 bases sitting between them. This CDR3 has 16 residues. CDR1 and CDR2 (germline): GTSNPN, SVGIG (reference sequence). The CDR3 DNA reads as TGTGCCTGGAGTGTAGGGTTTTCGGGAAGTGGTCATGGCTACACCTTC. Translation gives CAWSVGFSGSGHGYTF.

This chain connects TRBV7-9 to TRBJ2-2; TRBD2 matches 12 bases. The CDR3 has 15 amino acids. The germline gives CDR1 SEHNR, CDR2 FQNEAQ (reference sequence). J gave up 7 bases and V 5 bases, and 5 bases lay outside the gene matches. CDR3 nucleotide sequence: TGTGCCAGCAGCCAGACTAGCGGGGGAATCGGGGAGCTGTTTTTT. Translating gives CASSQTSGGIGELFF.

The chain has TRBV6-5 and TRBJ1-2; 7 nucleotides align to TRBD1. The V gene's germline CDR1 is MNHEY and CDR2 SVGAGI. There are 15 residues in the CDR3. The V gene end was trimmed by 8 bases and the J gene end by 8 bases; junction bases not matched to a gene: 17. CDR3 coding DNA: TGTGCCAGCGCACAACTAAACAGGGGCTTAGGAGGCTACACCTTC. Its translation: CASAQLNRGLGGYTF.

The chain has TRBV5-4 and TRBJ2-7; 7 bases align to TRBD1. J lost 2 bases, V lost 4 bases, and 6 bases had no gene match. Germline CDR1 SGHNT, CDR2 YYREEE (reference sequence). CDR3 length: 14 residues. CDR3 sequence: CASSPGTAPYEQYF. In DNA, the CDR3 is TGTGCCAGCAGCCCCGGGACAGCTCCCTACGAGCAGTACTTC.

This clone was detected only a few times. The V gene is TRBV27, the J gene TRBJ2-5; 7 bases fit TRBD1. CDR1 and CDR2 (germline): MNHEY, SMNVEV (reference sequence). The length of the CDR3 is 13 residues. Germline trimming cut 6 bases from V and 4 bases from J; bases unmatched to any gene: 5. This CDR3 is CASSPTGAETQYF. CDR3 DNA sequence: TGTGCCAGCAGCCCAACAGGGGCAGAGACCCAGTACTTC.

The chain recombines TRBV2 with TRBJ2-2; 7 positions match TRBD1. Trimming took 7 bases from V and 4 from J; bases not matched to a gene: 6. The CDR3 totals 14 residues. Germline values: CDR1 SNHLY, CDR2 FYNNEI. As DNA, the CDR3 is TGTGCCAGCACGACAGGGTCGGGCACCGGGGAGCTGTTTTTT. It yields the protein CASTTGSGTGELFF. Full variable domain (missing parts from reference TRBV2 and TRBJ2-2): EPEVTQTPSHQVTQMGQEVILRCVPISNHLYFYWYRQILGQKVEFLVSFYNNEISEKSEIFDDQFSVERPDGSNFTLKIRSTKLEDSAMYFCASTTGSGTGELFFGEGSRLTVL.